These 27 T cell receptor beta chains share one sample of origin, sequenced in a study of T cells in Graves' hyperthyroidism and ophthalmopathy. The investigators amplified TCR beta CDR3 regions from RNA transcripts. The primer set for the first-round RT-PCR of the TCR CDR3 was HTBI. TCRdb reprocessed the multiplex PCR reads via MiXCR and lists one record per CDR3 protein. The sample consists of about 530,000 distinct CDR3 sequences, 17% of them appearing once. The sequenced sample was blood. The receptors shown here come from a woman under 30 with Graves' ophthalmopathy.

This CDR3 reads CASSEDVAGGYYGYTF. The CDR3 DNA is TGTGCCAGCAGTGAAGACGTGGCAGGGGGCTACTATGGCTACACCTTC. The chain combines TRBV2 with TRBJ1-2; 8 positions match TRBD1. V shed 1 base, J shed 3 bases, and the junction held 7 bases outside the gene matches. Germline loops: CDR1 SNHLY, CDR2 FYNNEI. The CDR3 consists of 16 residues.

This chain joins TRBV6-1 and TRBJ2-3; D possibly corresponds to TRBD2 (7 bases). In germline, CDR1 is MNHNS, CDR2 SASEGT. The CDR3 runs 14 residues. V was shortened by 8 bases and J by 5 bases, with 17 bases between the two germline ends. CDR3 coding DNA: TGTGCCAGCCTTTGGGGGGGGGCCGGAGATACGCAGTATTTT. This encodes CASLWGGAGDTQYF.

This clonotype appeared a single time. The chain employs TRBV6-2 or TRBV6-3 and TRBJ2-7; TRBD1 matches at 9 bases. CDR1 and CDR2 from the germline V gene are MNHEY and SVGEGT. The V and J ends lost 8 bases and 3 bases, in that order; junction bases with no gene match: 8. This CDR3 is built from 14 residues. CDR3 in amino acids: CASLLWTGDYEQYF. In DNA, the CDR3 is TGTGCCAGCCTACTCTGGACAGGGGACTACGAGCAGTACTTC.

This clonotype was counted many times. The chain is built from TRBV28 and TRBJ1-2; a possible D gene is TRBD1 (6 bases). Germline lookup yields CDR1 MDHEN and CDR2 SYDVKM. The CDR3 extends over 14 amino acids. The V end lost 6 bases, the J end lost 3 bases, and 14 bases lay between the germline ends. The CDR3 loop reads CASSQNTGHYGYTF. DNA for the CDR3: TGTGCCAGCAGCCAAAACACAGGGCACTATGGCTACACCTTC.

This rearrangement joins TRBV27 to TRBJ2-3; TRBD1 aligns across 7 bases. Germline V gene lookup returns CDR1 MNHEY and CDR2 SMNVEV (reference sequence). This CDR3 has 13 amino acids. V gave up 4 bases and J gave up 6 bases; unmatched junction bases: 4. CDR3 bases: TGTGCCAGCAGTTATACAGGGGTCGATACGCAGTATTTT. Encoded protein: CASSYTGVDTQYF.

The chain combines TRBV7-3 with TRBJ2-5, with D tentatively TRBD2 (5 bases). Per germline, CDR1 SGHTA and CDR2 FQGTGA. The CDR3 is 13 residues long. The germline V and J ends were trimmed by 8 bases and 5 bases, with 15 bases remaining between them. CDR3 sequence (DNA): TGTGCCAGCTCGGAGAGACTACCGGAGACCCAGTACTTC. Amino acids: CASSERLPETQYF.

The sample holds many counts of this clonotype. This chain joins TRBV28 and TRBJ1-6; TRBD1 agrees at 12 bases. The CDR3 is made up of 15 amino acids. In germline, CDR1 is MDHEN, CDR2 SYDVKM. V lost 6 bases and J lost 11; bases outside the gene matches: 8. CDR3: CASRIGGTGGPPLHF. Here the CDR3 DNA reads TGTGCCAGCAGGATTGGAGGGACAGGGGGCCCACCCCTCCACTTT.

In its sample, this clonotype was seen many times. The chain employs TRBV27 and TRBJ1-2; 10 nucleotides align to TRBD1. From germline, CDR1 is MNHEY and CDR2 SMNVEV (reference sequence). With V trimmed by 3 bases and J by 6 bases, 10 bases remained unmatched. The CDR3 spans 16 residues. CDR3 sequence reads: CASSFEGGQGFDGYTF. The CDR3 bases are TGTGCCAGCAGTTTTGAGGGGGGACAGGGGTTCGATGGCTACACCTTC.

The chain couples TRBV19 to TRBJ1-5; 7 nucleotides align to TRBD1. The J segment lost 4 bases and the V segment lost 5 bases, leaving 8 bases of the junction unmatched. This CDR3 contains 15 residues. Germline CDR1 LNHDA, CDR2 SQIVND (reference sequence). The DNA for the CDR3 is TGTGCCAGTAGTTCATCCGGGACAGATAATCAGCCCCAGCATTTT. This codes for CASSSSGTDNQPQHF.

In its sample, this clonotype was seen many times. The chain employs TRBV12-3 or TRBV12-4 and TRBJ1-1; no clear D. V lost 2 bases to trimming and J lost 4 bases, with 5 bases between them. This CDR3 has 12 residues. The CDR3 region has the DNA TGTGCCAGCAGTTTATCGTTCACTGAAGCTTTCTTT. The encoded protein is CASSLSFTEAFF.

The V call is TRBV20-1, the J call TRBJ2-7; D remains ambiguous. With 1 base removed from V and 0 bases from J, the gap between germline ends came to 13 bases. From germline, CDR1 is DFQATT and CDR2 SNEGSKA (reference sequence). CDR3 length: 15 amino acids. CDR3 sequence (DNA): TGCAGTGCTAGAGGGAGACAAGGCGGCTCCTACGAGCAGTACTTC. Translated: CSARGRQGGSYEQYF.

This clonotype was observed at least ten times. CDR3 sequence (DNA): TGTGCCAGCAGCTTAGCTGTGGGCAATGAGCAGTTCTTC. Its protein product is CASSLAVGNEQFF. The chain carries TRBV7-9 and TRBJ2-1, with unresolved D. There are 13 residues in the CDR3. V lost 0 bases to trimming and J lost 6 bases, with 6 bases between them. Germline-derived CDR1 and CDR2 are SEHNR and FQNEAQ (reference sequence).

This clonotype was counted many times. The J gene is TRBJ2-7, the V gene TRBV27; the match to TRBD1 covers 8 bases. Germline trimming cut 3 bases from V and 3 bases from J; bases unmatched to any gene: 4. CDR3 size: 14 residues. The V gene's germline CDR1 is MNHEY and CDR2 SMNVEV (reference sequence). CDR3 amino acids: CASSFQGTGYEQYF. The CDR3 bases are TGTGCCAGCAGTTTTCAGGGGACAGGCTACGAGCAGTACTTC.

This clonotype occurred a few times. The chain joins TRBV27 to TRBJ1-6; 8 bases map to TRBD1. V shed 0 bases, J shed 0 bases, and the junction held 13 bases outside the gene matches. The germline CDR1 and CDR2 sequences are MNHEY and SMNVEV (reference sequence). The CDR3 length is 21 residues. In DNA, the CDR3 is TGTGCCAGCAGTTTATCGTTCCCCCTCAGACAGGGGAGCTCCTATAATTCACCCCTCCACTTT. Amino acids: CASSLSFPLRQGSSYNSPLHF.

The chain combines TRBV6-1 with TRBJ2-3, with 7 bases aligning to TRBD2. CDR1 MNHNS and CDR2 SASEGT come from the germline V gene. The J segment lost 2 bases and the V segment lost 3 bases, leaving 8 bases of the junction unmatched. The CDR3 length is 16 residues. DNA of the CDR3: TGTGCCAGCAGTGATTTCTTCCTAGCGGACACAGATACGCAGTATTTT. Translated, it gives CASSDFFLADTDTQYF.

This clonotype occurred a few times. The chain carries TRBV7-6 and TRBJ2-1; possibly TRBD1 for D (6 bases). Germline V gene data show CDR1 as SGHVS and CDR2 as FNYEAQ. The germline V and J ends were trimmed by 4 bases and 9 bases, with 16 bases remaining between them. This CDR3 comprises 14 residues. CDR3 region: CASSSTGSGGEQFF. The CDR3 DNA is TGTGCCAGCAGCTCAACAGGGTCTGGAGGTGAGCAGTTCTTC.

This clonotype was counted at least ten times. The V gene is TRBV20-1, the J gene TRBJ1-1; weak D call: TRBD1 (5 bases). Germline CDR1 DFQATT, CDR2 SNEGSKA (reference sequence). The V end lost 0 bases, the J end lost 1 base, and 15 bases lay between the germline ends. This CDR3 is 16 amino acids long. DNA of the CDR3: TGCAGTGCTAGAGACCCGGGGTTGGGGGGGAACACTGAAGCTTTCTTT. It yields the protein CSARDPGLGGNTEAFF.

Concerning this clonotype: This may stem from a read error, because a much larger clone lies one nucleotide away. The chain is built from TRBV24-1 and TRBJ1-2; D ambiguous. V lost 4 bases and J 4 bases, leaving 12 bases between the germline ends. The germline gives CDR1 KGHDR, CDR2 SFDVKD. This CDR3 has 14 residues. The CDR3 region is CATSEAAYLYGYTF. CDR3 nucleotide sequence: TGTGCCACCAGTGAGGCTGCCTACCTCTATGGCTACACCTTC.

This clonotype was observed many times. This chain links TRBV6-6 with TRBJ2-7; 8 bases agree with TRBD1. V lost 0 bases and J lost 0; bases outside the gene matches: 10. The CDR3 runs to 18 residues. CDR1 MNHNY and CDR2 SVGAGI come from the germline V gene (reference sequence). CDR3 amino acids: CASSYSSKRTGSSYEQYF. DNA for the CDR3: TGTGCCAGCAGTTACTCGAGTAAGCGGACAGGGAGCTCCTACGAGCAGTACTTC.

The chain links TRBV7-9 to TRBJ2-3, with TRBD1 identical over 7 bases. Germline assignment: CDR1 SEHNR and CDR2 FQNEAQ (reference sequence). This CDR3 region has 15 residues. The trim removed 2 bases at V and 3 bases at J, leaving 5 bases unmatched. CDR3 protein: CASSLPGQTTDTQYF. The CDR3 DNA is TGTGCCAGCAGCTTACCGGGACAGACGACAGATACGCAGTATTTT.

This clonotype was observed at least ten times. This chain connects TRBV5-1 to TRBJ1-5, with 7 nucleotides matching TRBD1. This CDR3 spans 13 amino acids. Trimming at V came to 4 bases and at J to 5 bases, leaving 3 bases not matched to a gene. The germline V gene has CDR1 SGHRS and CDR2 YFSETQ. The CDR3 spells CASSRDRDQPQHF. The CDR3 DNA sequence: TGCGCCAGCAGCCGAGACAGGGATCAGCCCCAGCATTTT.

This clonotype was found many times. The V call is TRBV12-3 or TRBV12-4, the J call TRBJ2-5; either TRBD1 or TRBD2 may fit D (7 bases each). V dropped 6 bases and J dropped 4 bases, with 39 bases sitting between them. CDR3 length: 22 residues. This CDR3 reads CASSPAPRLAIEQGIGGETQYF. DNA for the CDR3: TGTGCCAGCAGCCCAGCTCCCCGACTAGCTATCGAACAGGGGATCGGGGGAGAGACCCAGTACTTC.

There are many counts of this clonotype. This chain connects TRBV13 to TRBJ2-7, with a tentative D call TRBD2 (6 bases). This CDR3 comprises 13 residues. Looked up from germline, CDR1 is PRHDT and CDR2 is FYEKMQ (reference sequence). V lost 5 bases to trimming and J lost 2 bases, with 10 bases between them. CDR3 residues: CASSKGLTYEQYF. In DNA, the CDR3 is TGTGCCAGCAGCAAGGGACTCACCTACGAGCAGTACTTC.

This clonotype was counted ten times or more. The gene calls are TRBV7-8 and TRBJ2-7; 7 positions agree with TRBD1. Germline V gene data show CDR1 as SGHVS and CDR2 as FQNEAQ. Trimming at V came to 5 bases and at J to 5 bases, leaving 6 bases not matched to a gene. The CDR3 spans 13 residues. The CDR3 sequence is CASSKDRPNEQYF. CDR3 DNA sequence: TGTGCCAGCAGCAAGGACAGGCCCAACGAGCAGTACTTC.

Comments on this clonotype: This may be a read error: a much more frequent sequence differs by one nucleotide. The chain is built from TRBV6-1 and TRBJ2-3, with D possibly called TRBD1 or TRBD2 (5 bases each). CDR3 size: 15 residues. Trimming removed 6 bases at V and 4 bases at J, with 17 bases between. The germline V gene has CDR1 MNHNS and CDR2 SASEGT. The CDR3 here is CASRDNGGSADTQYF. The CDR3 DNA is TGTGCCAGCAGGGACAACGGAGGTAGCGCAGATACGCAGTATTTT.

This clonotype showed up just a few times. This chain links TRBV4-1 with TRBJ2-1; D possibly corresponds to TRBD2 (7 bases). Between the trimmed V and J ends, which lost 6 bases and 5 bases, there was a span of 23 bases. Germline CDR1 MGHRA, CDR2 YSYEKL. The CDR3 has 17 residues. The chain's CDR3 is CASSPIGGLKIHNEQFF. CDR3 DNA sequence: TGCGCCAGCAGTCCGATCGGGGGGCTCAAAATCCACAATGAGCAGTTCTTC.

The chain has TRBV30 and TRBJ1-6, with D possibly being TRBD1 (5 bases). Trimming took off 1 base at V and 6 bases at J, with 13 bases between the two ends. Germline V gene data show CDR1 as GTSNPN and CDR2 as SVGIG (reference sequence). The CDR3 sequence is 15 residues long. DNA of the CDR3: TGTGCCTGGAGTGCCGGCAGGGACGCTAATTCACCCCTCCACTTT. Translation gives CAWSAGRDANSPLHF.